The entry below gives a single TCR beta chain sequence along with its context. Sequenced by immunoSEQ multiplex PCR; TCRdb stores in-frame clones only, minus some. The repertoire holds about 50,000 clones, with around nine tenths as singletons. The data belong to a study of control samples from healthy donors and cancer patients. This CDR3 is built from 13 residues. CDR1 and CDR2 (germline): SGHAT, FQNNGV. V was shortened by 5 bases and J by 1 base, with 8 bases between the two germline ends. The receptor was isolated from a man aged 50-60 years with head and neck cancer. What was sequenced was PBMCs. The chain uses TRBV11-2 and TRBJ1-1; D unresolved. CDR3 region: CASSRYRNTEAFF. CDR3 in DNA: TGTGCCAGCAGCCGGTACAGGAACACTGAAGCTTTCTTT.